This section outlines one T cell receptor (beta chain) sequence together with its context. The sample belongs to a study of CD8+ T cells in alopecia areata. Stated treatment: oral pan-JAK inhibitor, 5-10 mg twice daily. RNA was extracted and reverse transcribed into cDNA as the sequencing template. Assay: immunoSEQ multiplex PCR; the TCRdb copy retains only in-frame clones and omits some. The sample records around 100,000 clones, roughly 55% being singletons. The CDR3 extends over 16 amino acids. Germline values: CDR1 LGHNA, CDR2 YNFKEQ. Trimming at V came to 3 bases and at J to 6 bases, leaving 8 bases not matched to a gene.

This TCR was recovered from a human donor with alopecia areata. V usage is TRBV4-2 and J usage is TRBJ1-6; 7 nucleotides match TRBD1. The sequences come from CD8+ T cells sorted from blood, collected at week 24, from a patient treated with tofacitinib. The CDR3 reads CASSHLRQGPNSPLHF. As DNA, the CDR3 is TGTGCCAGCAGCCACCTCAGACAGGGACCTAATTCACCCCTCCACTTT.